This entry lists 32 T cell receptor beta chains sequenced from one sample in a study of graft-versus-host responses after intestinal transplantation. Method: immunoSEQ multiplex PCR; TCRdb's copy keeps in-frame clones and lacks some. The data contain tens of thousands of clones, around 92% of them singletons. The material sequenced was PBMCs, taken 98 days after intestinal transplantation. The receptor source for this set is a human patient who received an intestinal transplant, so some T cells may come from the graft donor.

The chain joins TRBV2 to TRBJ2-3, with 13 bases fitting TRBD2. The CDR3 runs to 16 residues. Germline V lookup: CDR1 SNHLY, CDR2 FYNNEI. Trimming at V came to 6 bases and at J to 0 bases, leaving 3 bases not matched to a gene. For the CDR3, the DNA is TGTGCCAGCAGAGTACTAGCGGGGGGGAGCACAGATACGCAGTATTTT. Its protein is CASRVLAGGSTDTQYF.

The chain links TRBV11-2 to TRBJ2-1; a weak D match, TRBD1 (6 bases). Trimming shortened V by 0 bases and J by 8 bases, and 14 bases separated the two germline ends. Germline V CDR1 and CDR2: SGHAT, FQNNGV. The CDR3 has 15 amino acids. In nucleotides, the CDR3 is TGTGCCAGCAGCTTAGAGGGGGCGCGAGGGGATGAGCAGTTCTTC. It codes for CASSLEGARGDEQFF.

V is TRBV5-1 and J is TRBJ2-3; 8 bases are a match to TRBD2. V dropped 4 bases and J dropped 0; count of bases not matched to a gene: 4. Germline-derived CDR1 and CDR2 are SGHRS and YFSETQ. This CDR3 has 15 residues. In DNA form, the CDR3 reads TGCGCCAGCAGCCTTGCGGGGGGCAGCACAGATACGCAGTATTTT. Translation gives CASSLAGGSTDTQYF.

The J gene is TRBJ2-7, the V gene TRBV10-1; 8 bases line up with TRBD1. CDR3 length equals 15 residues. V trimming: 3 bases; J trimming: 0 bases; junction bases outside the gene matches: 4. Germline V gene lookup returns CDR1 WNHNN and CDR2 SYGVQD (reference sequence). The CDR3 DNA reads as TGCGCCAGCAGTGATCGACAGGGGAGCTCCTACGAGCAGTACTTC. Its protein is CASSDRQGSSYEQYF.

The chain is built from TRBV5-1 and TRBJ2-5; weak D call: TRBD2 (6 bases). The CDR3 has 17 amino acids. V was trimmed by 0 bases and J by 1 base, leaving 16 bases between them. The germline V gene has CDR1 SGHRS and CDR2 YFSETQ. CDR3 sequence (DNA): TGCGCCAGCAGCTTGGCTTCCAGGACTAACCTCCAAGAGACCCAGTACTTC. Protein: CASSLASRTNLQETQYF.

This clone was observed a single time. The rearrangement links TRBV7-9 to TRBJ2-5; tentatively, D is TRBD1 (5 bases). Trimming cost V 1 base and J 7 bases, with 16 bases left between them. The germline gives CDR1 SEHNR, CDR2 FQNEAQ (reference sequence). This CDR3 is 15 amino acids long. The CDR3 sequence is CASSLGDSLSGTQYF. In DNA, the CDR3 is TGTGCCAGCAGCTTAGGTGACAGTTTATCCGGGACCCAGTACTTC.

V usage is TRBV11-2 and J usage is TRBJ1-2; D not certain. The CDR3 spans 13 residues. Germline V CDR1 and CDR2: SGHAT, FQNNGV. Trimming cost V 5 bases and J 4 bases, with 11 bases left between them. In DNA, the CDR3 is TGTGCCAGCAGCCCCCCGACGGCCTATGGCTACACCTTC. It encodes CASSPPTAYGYTF.

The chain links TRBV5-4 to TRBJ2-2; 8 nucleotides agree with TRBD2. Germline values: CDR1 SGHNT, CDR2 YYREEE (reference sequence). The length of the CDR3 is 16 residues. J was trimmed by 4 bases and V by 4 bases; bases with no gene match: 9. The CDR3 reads CASSRAPGGGTGELFF. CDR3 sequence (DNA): TGTGCCAGCAGCCGGGCACCGGGGGGGGGCACCGGGGAGCTGTTTTTT. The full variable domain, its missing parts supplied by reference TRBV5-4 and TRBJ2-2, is ETGVTQSPTHLIKTRGQQVTLRCSSQSGHNTVSWYQQALGQGPQFIFQYYREEENGRGNFPPRFSGLQFPNYSSELNVNALELDDSALYLCASSRAPGGGTGELFFGEGSRLTVL.

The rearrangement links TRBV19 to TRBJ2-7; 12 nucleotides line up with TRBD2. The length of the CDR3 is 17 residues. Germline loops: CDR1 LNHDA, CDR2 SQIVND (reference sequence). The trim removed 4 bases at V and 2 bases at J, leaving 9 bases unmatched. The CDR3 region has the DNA TGTGCCAGTAGTACCGGGCCACTAGCGGGAGGACCCTACGAGCAGTACTTC. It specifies CASSTGPLAGGPYEQYF.

The CDR3 bases are TGTGCCAGCAGTTACTCGACAGGGGGCTACGAGCAGTACTTC. Translated: CASSYSTGGYEQYF. V usage is TRBV6-5 and J usage is TRBJ2-7; 9 bases map to TRBD1. This CDR3 contains 14 residues. Germline CDR1 is MNHEY and CDR2 is SVGAGI. V lost 0 bases and J lost 3; bases outside the gene matches: 0.

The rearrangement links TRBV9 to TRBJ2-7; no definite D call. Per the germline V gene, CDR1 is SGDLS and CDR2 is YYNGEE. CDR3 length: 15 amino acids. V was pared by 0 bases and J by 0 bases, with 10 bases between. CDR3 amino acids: CASSVAPDSSYEQYF. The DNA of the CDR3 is TGTGCCAGCAGCGTAGCTCCAGACTCCTCCTACGAGCAGTACTTC.

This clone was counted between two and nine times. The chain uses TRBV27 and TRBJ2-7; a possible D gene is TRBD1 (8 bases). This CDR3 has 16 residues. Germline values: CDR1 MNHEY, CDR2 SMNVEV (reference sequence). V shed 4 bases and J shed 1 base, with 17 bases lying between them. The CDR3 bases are TGTGCCAGCAGTTCCCACAGGGGGGGAGGGTCCTACGAGCAGTACTTC. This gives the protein CASSSHRGGGSYEQYF.

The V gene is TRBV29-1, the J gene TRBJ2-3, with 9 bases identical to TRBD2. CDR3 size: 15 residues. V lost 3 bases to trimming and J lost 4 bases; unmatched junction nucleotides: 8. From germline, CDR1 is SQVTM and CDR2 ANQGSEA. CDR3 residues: CSVDKREVGADTQYF. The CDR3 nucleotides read TGCAGCGTTGATAAGCGGGAGGTCGGCGCAGATACGCAGTATTTT.

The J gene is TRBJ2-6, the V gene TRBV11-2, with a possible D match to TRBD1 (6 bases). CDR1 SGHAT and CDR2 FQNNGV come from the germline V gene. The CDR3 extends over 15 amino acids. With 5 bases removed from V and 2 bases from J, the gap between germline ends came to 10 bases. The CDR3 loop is CASSHHRAGANVLTF. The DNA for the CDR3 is TGTGCCAGCAGCCATCACAGGGCTGGGGCCAACGTCCTGACTTTC.

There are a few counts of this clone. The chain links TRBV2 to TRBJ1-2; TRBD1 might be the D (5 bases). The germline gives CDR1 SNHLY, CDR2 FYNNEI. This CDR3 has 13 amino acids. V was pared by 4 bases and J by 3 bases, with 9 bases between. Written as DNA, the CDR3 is TGTGCCAGCAGTGCAGGGAGGGACTATGGCTACACCTTC. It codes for CASSAGRDYGYTF.

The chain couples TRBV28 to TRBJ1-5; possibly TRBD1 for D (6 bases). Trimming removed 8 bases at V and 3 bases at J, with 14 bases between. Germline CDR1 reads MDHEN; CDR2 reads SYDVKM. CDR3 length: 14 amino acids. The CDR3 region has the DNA TGTGCCAGCTTGATAGGGGGTATCAATCAGCCCCAGCATTTT. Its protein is CASLIGGINQPQHF.

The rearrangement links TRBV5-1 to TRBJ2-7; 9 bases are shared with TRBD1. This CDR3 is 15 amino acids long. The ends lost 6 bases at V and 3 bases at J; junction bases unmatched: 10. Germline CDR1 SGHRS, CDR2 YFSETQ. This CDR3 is CASTSHGDRDYEQYF. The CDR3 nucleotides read TGCGCCAGCACCTCTCACGGGGACAGGGACTACGAGCAGTACTTC.

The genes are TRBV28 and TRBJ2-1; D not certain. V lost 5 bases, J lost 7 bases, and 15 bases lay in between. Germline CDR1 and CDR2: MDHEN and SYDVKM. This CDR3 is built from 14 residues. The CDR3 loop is CASSPVAQANEQFF. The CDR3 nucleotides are TGTGCCAGCAGTCCCGTGGCTCAGGCGAATGAGCAGTTCTTC.

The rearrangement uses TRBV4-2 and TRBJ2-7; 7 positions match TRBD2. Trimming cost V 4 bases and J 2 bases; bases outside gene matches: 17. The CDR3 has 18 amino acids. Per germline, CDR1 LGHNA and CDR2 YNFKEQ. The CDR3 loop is CASSRLDFLAVPTYEQYF. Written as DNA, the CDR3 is TGTGCCAGCAGCCGACTCGACTTTCTAGCGGTCCCCACCTACGAGCAGTACTTC.

CDR3 amino acids: CASSFISGSVYNEQFF. The CDR3 coding sequence is TGTGCCAGCAGTTTCATTAGCGGGAGCGTCTACAATGAGCAGTTCTTC. V is TRBV28 and J is TRBJ2-1; the match to TRBD2 covers 9 bases. The length of the CDR3 is 16 residues. The trim removed 3 bases at V and 3 bases at J, leaving 6 bases unmatched. The germline gives CDR1 MDHEN, CDR2 SYDVKM.

CDR3 region: CATSREAGKANAEGYTF. The CDR3 region has the DNA TGTGCCACCAGCAGAGAAGCGGGAAAGGCGAATGCGGAGGGCTACACCTTC. The chain couples TRBV15 to TRBJ1-2; no clear D gene. The CDR3 covers 17 residues. Germline V gene lookup returns CDR1 LNHNV and CDR2 YYDKDF (reference sequence). V was trimmed by 0 bases and J by 8 bases, leaving 22 bases between them.

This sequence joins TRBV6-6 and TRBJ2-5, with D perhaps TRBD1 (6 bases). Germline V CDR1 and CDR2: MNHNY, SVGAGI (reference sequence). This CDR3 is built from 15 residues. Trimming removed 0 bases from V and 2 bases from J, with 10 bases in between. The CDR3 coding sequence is TGTGCCAGCAGTTACTCAGACAGGCGGCAAGAGACCCAGTACTTC. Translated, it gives CASSYSDRRQETQYF.

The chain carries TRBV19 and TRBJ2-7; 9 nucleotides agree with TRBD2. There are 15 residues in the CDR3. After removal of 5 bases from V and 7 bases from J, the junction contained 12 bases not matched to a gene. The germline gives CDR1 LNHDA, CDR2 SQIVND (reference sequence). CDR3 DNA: TGTGCCAGTAGTGGGCGGGGTAGCGGGAGAGGAGAGCAGTACTTC. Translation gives CASSGRGSGRGEQYF.

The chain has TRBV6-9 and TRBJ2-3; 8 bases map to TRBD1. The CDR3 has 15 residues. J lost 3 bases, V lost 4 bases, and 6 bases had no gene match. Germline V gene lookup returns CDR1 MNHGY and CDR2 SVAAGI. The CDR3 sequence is CASSFGQGGTDTQYF. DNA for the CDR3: TGTGCCAGCAGTTTTGGACAGGGTGGGACAGATACGCAGTATTTT.

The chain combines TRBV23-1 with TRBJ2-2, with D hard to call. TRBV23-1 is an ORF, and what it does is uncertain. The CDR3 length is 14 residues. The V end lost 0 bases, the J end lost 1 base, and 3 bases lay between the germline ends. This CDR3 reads CASSQSLNTGELFF. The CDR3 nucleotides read TGCGCCAGCAGTCAATCGCTGAACACCGGGGAGCTGTTTTTT.

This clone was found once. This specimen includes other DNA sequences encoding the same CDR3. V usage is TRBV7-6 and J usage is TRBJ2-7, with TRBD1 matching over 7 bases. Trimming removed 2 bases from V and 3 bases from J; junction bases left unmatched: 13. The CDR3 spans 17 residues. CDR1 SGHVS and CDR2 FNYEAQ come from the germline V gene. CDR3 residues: CASSLHPSPTGDYEQYF. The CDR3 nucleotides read TGTGCCAGCAGCTTACACCCCTCCCCTACAGGGGACTACGAGCAGTACTTC. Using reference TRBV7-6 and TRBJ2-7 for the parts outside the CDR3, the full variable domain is GAGVSQSPRYKVTKRGQDVALRCDPISGHVSLYWYRQALGQGPEFLTYFNYEAQQDKSGLPNDRFSAERPEGSISTLTIQRTEQRDSAMYRCASSLHPSPTGDYEQYFGPGTRLTVT.

CDR3 sequence: CASSRLLTDTQYF. CDR3 DNA: TGCGCCAGCAGCCGACTCCTCACAGATACGCAGTATTTT. The gene calls are TRBV4-1 and TRBJ2-3; D is undetermined. Germline-derived CDR1 and CDR2 are MGHRA and YSYEKL. Between the trimmed V and J ends, which lost 4 bases and 2 bases, there was a span of 7 bases. The length of the CDR3 is 13 residues.

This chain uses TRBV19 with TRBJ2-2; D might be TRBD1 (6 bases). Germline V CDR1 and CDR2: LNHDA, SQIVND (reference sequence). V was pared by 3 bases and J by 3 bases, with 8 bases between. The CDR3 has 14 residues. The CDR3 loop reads CASSMAGDTGELFF. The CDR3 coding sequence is TGTGCCAGTAGTATGGCAGGGGACACCGGGGAGCTGTTTTTT.

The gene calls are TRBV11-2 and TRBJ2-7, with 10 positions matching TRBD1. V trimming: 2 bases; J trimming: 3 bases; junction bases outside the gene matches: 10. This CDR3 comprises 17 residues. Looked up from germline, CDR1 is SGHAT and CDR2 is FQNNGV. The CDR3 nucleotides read TGTGCCAGCAGCTTAACAGAGGGACAGGGGCGATTCTACGAGCAGTACTTC. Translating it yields CASSLTEGQGRFYEQYF.

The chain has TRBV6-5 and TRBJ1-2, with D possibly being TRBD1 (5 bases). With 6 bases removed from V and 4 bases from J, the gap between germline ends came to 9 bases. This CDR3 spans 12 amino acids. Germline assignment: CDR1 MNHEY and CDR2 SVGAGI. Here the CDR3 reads CASSDSLYGYTF. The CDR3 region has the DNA TGTGCCAGCAGCGACAGCCTCTATGGCTACACCTTC.

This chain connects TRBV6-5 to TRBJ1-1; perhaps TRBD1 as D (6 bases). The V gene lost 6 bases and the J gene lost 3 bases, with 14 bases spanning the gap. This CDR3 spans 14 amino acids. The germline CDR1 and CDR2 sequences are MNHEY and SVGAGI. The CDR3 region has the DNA TGTGCCAGCAGGATGGACAGCCGCTACACTGAAGCTTTCTTT. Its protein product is CASRMDSRYTEAFF.

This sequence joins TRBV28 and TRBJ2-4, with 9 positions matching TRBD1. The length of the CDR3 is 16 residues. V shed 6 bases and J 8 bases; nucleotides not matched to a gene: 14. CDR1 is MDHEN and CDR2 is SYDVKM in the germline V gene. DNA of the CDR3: TGTGCCAGCAGCCCTACAAACAGGGGGCTTGGGGACATTCAGTACTTC. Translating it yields CASSPTNRGLGDIQYF.